A single sample is the source of the 22 T cell receptor beta chains below, sequenced in a study of identical twins. Via MiXCR, TCRdb re-called the 5' RACE reads, giving one row per CDR3 protein. The table has 1.5 million to 2 million distinct CDR3 sequences, around 33% seen once. The sample taken for sequencing was cord blood. The receptor set was obtained from a newborn girl in good health.

The J gene is TRBJ2-1, the V gene TRBV3-1; 8 nucleotides line up with TRBD1. This CDR3 region has 16 residues. The germline gives CDR1 LGHDT, CDR2 YNNKEL (reference sequence). V was clipped by 2 bases and J by 2 bases; unmatched bases: 5. The CDR3 here is CASSQQGASAYNEQFF. CDR3 DNA: TGTGCCAGCAGCCAACAGGGGGCTAGCGCCTACAATGAGCAGTTCTTC.

J is TRBJ1-2 and V is TRBV2, with D perhaps matching TRBD1 (6 bases). CDR3 length: 16 amino acids. V shed 7 bases and J shed 0 bases, with 18 bases lying between them. Germline V CDR1 and CDR2: SNHLY, FYNNEI. CDR3 DNA: TGTGCCAGCATGTCGTGGGGGGCACAGACTAACTATGGCTACACCTTC. Translation: CASMSWGAQTNYGYTF.

This chain connects TRBV10-3 to TRBJ2-1, with TRBD2 matching 9 bases. V lost 6 bases and J lost 10; bases outside the gene matches: 4. Germline loops: CDR1 ENHRY, CDR2 SYGVKD. The CDR3 has 12 residues. Written as DNA, the CDR3 is TGTGCCATCAGGACCCTAGCGGGGGAGCAGTTCTTC. Translation: CAIRTLAGEQFF.

This clonotype was counted a few times. The chain couples TRBV20-1 to TRBJ2-3, with 9 positions matching TRBD2. Germline V lookup: CDR1 DFQATT, CDR2 SNEGSKA (reference sequence). V lost 0 bases and J lost 2; bases outside the gene matches: 9. The CDR3 has 17 residues. In nucleotides, the CDR3 is TGCAGTGCTAGAGAGGTAGCGGGGGAGATACTCACAGATACGCAGTATTTT. Translation: CSAREVAGEILTDTQYF.

The chain links TRBV10-1 to TRBJ2-7; tentatively, D is TRBD1 (5 bases). Trimming took 10 bases from V and 9 from J, leaving 31 bases between them. From germline, CDR1 is WNHNN and CDR2 SYGVQD (reference sequence). The CDR3 has 16 amino acids. CDR3 protein: CANYPNTGLGANVQYF. For the CDR3, the DNA is TGCGCCAACTACCCAAACACGGGTTTAGGGGCGAACGTGCAGTACTTC.

The gene calls are TRBV20-1 and TRBJ1-2, with 7 positions matching TRBD1. Germline V CDR1 and CDR2: DFQATT, SNEGSKA (reference sequence). The CDR3 spans 13 residues. Trimming took 6 bases from V and 2 from J; bases not matched to a gene: 6. CDR3 bases: TGCAGTGCCTCCGGGACAGAGAACTATGGCTACACCTTC. Protein product: CSASGTENYGYTF.

The rearrangement uses TRBV12-5 and TRBJ2-2; D unresolved. V was shortened by 2 bases and J by 5 bases, with 9 bases between the two germline ends. The CDR3 contains 14 residues. CDR1 LGHNT and CDR2 FRNRAP come from the germline V gene. The CDR3 nucleotides read TGTGCTAGTGGTTTGACTCCCTCAACCGGGGAGCTGTTTTTT. It translates to CASGLTPSTGELFF.

This clonotype has more than one count but fewer than ten. The V call is TRBV27, the J call TRBJ2-7; 10 bases map to TRBD2. Germline lookup yields CDR1 MNHEY and CDR2 SMNVEV (reference sequence). The V and J ends lost 7 bases and 0 bases, in that order; junction bases with no gene match: 3. The CDR3 covers 14 residues. The CDR3 DNA follows: TGTGCCAGCAAACTAGCGGGACCCTCCTACGAGCAGTACTTC. Translated, it gives CASKLAGPSYEQYF.

J is TRBJ2-3 and V is TRBV4-2, with D hard to call. The germline V gene encodes CDR1 LGHNA and CDR2 YNFKEQ. This CDR3 region has 17 residues. Between the trimmed V and J ends, which lost 0 bases and 8 bases, there was a span of 21 bases. CDR3 nucleotides: TGTGCCAGCAGCCAAGATTCTCCCTATAAAGCTTTAGGTACGCAGTATTTT. Amino acids: CASSQDSPYKALGTQYF.

This clonotype was detected a few times. V is TRBV5-5 and J is TRBJ1-1, with D perhaps TRBD1 (5 bases). V was pared by 7 bases and J by 1 base, with 11 bases between. This CDR3 has 13 residues. Germline lookup yields CDR1 SGHKS and CDR2 YYEKEE (reference sequence). CDR3 bases: TGTGCCAGCTGTTTTGGGGGGAACACTGAAGCTTTCTTT. This translates into CASCFGGNTEAFF.

The chain links TRBV12-3 or TRBV12-4 to TRBJ2-2; D not certain. The length of the CDR3 is 13 residues. V lost 0 bases and J 7 bases, leaving 6 bases between the germline ends. DNA of the CDR3: TGTGCCAGCAGTTTAGCGCGAGTCGGGGAGCTGTTTTTT. As protein: CASSLARVGELFF.

The table lists this clonotype with a few counts. The chain carries TRBV20-1 and TRBJ2-3; a possible D gene is TRBD1 (6 bases). V was trimmed by 5 bases and J by 3 bases, leaving 12 bases between them. This CDR3 has 13 amino acids. CDR1 DFQATT and CDR2 SNEGSKA come from the germline V gene (reference sequence). The CDR3 nucleotides read TGCAGTGCTGGACAGTGGGGGACAGATACGCAGTATTTT. It specifies CSAGQWGTDTQYF.

This clonotype was seen at least ten times. The chain has TRBV29-1 and TRBJ2-7, with 12 nucleotides matching TRBD2. This CDR3 spans 19 amino acids. V was pared by 2 bases and J by 2 bases, with 16 bases of the junction left unmatched. Per the germline V gene, CDR1 is SQVTM and CDR2 is ANQGSEA. The chain's CDR3 is CSVELGILAGGMGAYEQYF. DNA of the CDR3: TGCAGCGTTGAATTAGGAATACTAGCGGGAGGTATGGGCGCCTACGAGCAGTACTTC.

V and J are TRBV6-5 and TRBJ2-3; D is undetermined. The CDR3 runs to 14 residues. The V gene lost 6 bases and the J gene lost 4 bases, with 14 bases spanning the gap. Looked up from germline, CDR1 is MNHEY and CDR2 is SVGAGI. The CDR3 DNA reads TGTGCCAGCAGGTTACTGGGGAACCCAGATACGCAGTATTTT. It is translated as CASRLLGNPDTQYF.

The chain is built from TRBV28 and TRBJ2-4, with D possibly being TRBD1 (5 bases). The J call may be mistaken, given a closer DNA end match to TRBJ2-5. This CDR3 region has 16 residues. Germline V gene data show CDR1 as MDHEN and CDR2 as SYDVKM. The chain's CDR3 is CASSPARDFRQETQYF. In DNA, the CDR3 is TGTGCCAGCAGCCCCGCCAGGGATTTCCGCCAAGAGACCCAGTACTTC.

The chain links TRBV7-2 to TRBJ1-6; the match to TRBD1 covers 9 bases. Trimming removed 4 bases from V and 10 bases from J; junction bases left unmatched: 8. Germline assignment: CDR1 SGHTA and CDR2 FQGNSA. CDR3 size: 15 residues. The CDR3 sequence is CASSYNTGGVSPLHF. The CDR3 region has the DNA TGTGCCAGCAGCTATAATACAGGGGGCGTCTCACCCCTCCACTTT.

The rearrangement links TRBV7-9 to TRBJ1-2; TRBD1 might be the D (6 bases). CDR1 is SEHNR, CDR2 FQNEAQ, per germline (reference sequence). The CDR3 spans 16 residues. V lost 5 bases, J lost 0 bases, and 16 bases lay in between. The CDR3 nucleotides are TGTGCCAGCAGCACAGGCCAGGGGTCAGCTAACTATGGCTACACCTTC. It specifies CASSTGQGSANYGYTF.

The CDR3 spells CSASPAGDSTDTQYF. CDR3 nucleotides: TGCAGTGCTAGTCCCGCGGGGGACAGCACAGATACGCAGTATTTT. This chain joins TRBV20-1 and TRBJ2-3; 7 nucleotides line up with TRBD2. Germline trimming cut 3 bases from V and 0 bases from J; bases unmatched to any gene: 6. The CDR3 extends over 15 amino acids. Germline V gene lookup returns CDR1 DFQATT and CDR2 SNEGSKA (reference sequence).

In this sample, this clonotype turned up a few times. V usage is TRBV28 and J usage is TRBJ2-5; TRBD1 or TRBD2 may be the D gene (5 bases each). Germline V gene lookup returns CDR1 MDHEN and CDR2 SYDVKM. Deletions cut 5 bases from V and 4 bases from J, with 20 bases between. The length of the CDR3 is 16 residues. This CDR3 is CASSPNPPGRSETQYF. The DNA of the CDR3 is TGTGCCAGCAGTCCGAACCCCCCGGGGCGGTCAGAGACCCAGTACTTC.

The chain is built from TRBV5-1 and TRBJ1-1; 7 bases are shared with TRBD1. This CDR3 contains 15 residues. CDR1 SGHRS and CDR2 YFSETQ come from the germline V gene. After removal of 2 bases from V and 4 bases from J, the junction contained 8 bases not matched to a gene. The CDR3 nucleotides read TGCGCCAGCAGCTTAATTGACCGACAGGGCACTGAAGCTTTCTTT. Protein sequence: CASSLIDRQGTEAFF.

This chain connects TRBV18 to TRBJ2-1; 8 bases line up with TRBD2. The CDR3 is 14 residues long. The J segment lost 6 bases and the V segment lost 8 bases, leaving 9 bases of the junction unmatched. Germline values: CDR1 KGHSH, CDR2 LQKENI. The CDR3 spells CASLSGSRSNEQFF. CDR3 in DNA: TGTGCCAGCCTAAGCGGGAGTAGGTCCAATGAGCAGTTCTTC.

This clonotype was seen a few times. The gene calls are TRBV5-6 and TRBJ2-1; 9 nucleotides agree with TRBD1. Germline CDR1 is SGHDT and CDR2 is YYEEEE. This CDR3 comprises 14 residues. J was trimmed by 4 bases and V by 3 bases; bases with no gene match: 2. The CDR3 protein is CASSWGTGYNEQFF. The CDR3, as DNA: TGTGCCAGCAGCTGGGGGACAGGGTACAATGAGCAGTTCTTC.